The entry below gives a single T cell receptor beta chain sequence along with its context. As processed by the authors: How many nucleated cells were present was estimated from reference gene primer amplification. Clones were read by immunoSEQ multiplex PCR, and TCRdb kept only the in-frame ones, dropping some. V and J calls and clone size are copied from that table; D and trimming were computed from the DNA. The sample carries about 190,000 clones, about 85% recorded once. The data stem from a study of blood T cell repertoires in COVID-19. On the study more broadly: The origin of the acute and convalescent COVID-19 samples was the United States, Italy and Spain. From T cells, B-cell-depleted T cells, or PBMCs came the material, which was cDNA or gDNA.

The V and J ends lost 2 bases and 2 bases, in that order; junction bases with no gene match: 2. Germline CDR1 reads SGHRS; CDR2 reads YFSETQ. The CDR3 has 15 amino acids. This receptor was taken from a man aged 25 to 45 with acute or convalescent COVID-19. The specimen sequenced was peripheral blood. The chain employs TRBV5-1 and TRBJ1-3; TRBD1 aligns across 9 bases. CDR3 sequence reads: CASSFTGGAGNTIYF. CDR3 DNA sequence: TGCGCCAGCAGCTTTACAGGGGGCGCTGGAAACACCATATATTTT.